The 31 T cell receptor beta chains below come from one sample, sequenced in a study of cytomegalovirus exposure and HLA in healthy donors. It was with 60 Vbeta and 13 Jbeta primers that the PCR ran. Sequencing was performed with immunoSEQ multiplex PCR; in TCRdb, only in-frame clones are kept and a portion is missing. Among around 130,000 clones listed, around 75% were seen once. Sequencing input: PBMCs. The receptors originated from a man between 25 and 39 years old in good health and CMV-seronegative.

The V gene is TRBV18, the J gene TRBJ1-1; D possibly corresponds to TRBD1 (5 bases). Germline V gene sequence: CDR1 KGHSH, CDR2 LQKENI. The CDR3 length is 12 residues. The ends were cut back, 2 bases at V and 7 bases at J, with 8 bases in the middle. The CDR3 loop is CASSPETGEAFF. The DNA of the CDR3 is TGTGCCAGCTCACCAGAAACAGGTGAAGCTTTCTTT.

V gene TRBV7-2 combines with J gene TRBJ2-7; 11 positions agree with TRBD2. J gave up 6 bases and V 4 bases, and 11 bases lay outside the gene matches. CDR3 length equals 16 residues. Germline V lookup: CDR1 SGHTA, CDR2 FQGNSA. This chain's CDR3 is CASSWGSGRGPAEQYF. Here the CDR3 DNA reads TGTGCCAGCAGCTGGGGTAGCGGGAGGGGACCCGCCGAGCAGTACTTC.

This rearrangement joins TRBV28 to TRBJ2-7; perhaps TRBD1 as D (6 bases). The CDR3 consists of 14 residues. Germline V lookup: CDR1 MDHEN, CDR2 SYDVKM. Deletions cut 6 bases from V and 0 bases from J, with 12 bases between. CDR3 protein: CASSETGSSYEQYF. The CDR3 nucleotides read TGTGCCAGCAGCGAGACAGGAAGCTCCTACGAGCAGTACTTC. The variable domain in full, completed from reference TRBV28 and TRBJ2-7, reads DVKVTQSSRYLVKRTGEKVFLECVQDMDHENMFWYRQDPGLGLRLIYFSYDVKMKEKGDIPEGYSVSREKKERFSLILESASTNQTSMYLCASSETGSSYEQYFGPGTRLTVT.

The chain is built from TRBV6-5 and TRBJ2-7, with D tentatively TRBD2 (5 bases). The CDR3 contains 14 residues. The V gene's germline CDR1 is MNHEY and CDR2 SVGAGI. The V gene lost 2 bases and the J gene lost 6 bases, with 14 bases spanning the gap. CDR3 nucleotide sequence: TGTGCCAGCAGTTACGCGCGGGCAGACATCGAGCAGTACTTC. Translating it yields CASSYARADIEQYF.

This clone was counted a few times. The V call is TRBV21-1, the J call TRBJ2-1; the table gives TRBD2 as D, unverified against the DNA. TRBV21-1 represents a pseudogene. CDR3 length equals 16 residues. CDR3 sequence (DNA): TGTGCCAGCAGTGAGGGGGGGGGAAACCTATACAATGAGCAGTTCTTC. The encoded protein is CASSEGGGNLYNEQFF.

This sequence joins TRBV19 and TRBJ2-3; 10 bases match TRBD1. CDR1 and CDR2 from the germline V gene are LNHDA and SQIVND (reference sequence). V lost 4 bases, J lost 6 bases, and 4 bases stayed unmatched. The CDR3 sequence is 14 residues long. CDR3 bases: TGTGCCAGTAGTAGGACAGGGGGAGGTGATACGCAGTATTTT. Protein: CASSRTGGGDTQYF.

This clone has a handful of counts. V gene TRBV5-1 combines with J gene TRBJ1-3, with D tentatively TRBD1 (5 bases). The ends were cut back, 3 bases at V and 0 bases at J, with 13 bases in the middle. Germline CDR1 and CDR2: SGHRS and YFSETQ. The CDR3 length is 16 residues. DNA of the CDR3: TGCGCCAGCAGCTCGTCACAGGTCGCCTCTGGAAACACCATATATTTT. This sequence encodes CASSSSQVASGNTIYF.

The chain employs TRBV30 and TRBJ2-7; 9 bases agree with TRBD1. There are 14 residues in the CDR3. V lost 1 base, J lost 4 bases, and 5 bases stayed unmatched. CDR1 is GTSNPN, CDR2 SVGIG, per germline (reference sequence). The CDR3 loop reads CAWSADRGPYEQYF. The CDR3 bases are TGTGCCTGGAGTGCGGACAGGGGCCCTTACGAGCAGTACTTC.

V gene TRBV7-6 combines with J gene TRBJ2-1; 9 nucleotides match TRBD2. V gave up 2 bases and J gave up 6 bases; unmatched junction bases: 17. The CDR3 covers 19 residues. The germline gives CDR1 SGHVS, CDR2 FNYEAQ. The CDR3 nucleotides are TGTGCCAGCAGCTTACTCACTTCGGGCGGGGGGGCGAATTCCAATGAGCAGTTCTTC. It codes for CASSLLTSGGGANSNEQFF.

This clone was detected a few times. The chain has TRBV25-1 and TRBJ1-2, with a tentative D call TRBD1 (5 bases). V lost 7 bases and J 10 bases, leaving 22 bases between the germline ends. The CDR3 covers 14 residues. Looked up from germline, CDR1 is MGHDK and CDR2 is SYGVNS. This CDR3 reads CASNSREGALDYTF. The CDR3, as DNA: TGTGCCAGCAATTCCAGGGAAGGGGCTTTAGACTACACCTTC.

V usage is TRBV28 and J usage is TRBJ1-1, with 7 bases aligning to TRBD1. Germline CDR1 and CDR2: MDHEN and SYDVKM. The CDR3 covers 12 residues. The junction had 7 bases not matched to a gene; V was cut back by 6 bases and J by 9 bases. The CDR3 here is CASREGTDQAFF. The CDR3 DNA sequence: TGTGCCAGCAGGGAAGGGACAGACCAAGCTTTCTTT. Looking up the rest from reference TRBV28 and TRBJ1-1 gives the full variable domain: DVKVTQSSRYLVKRTGEKVFLECVQDMDHENMFWYRQDPGLGLRLIYFSYDVKMKEKGDIPEGYSVSREKKERFSLILESASTNQTSMYLCASREGTDQAFFGQGTRLTVV.

The V and J genes are TRBV25-1 and TRBJ1-6, with no clear D. The CDR3 is made up of 14 amino acids. Germline loops: CDR1 MGHDK, CDR2 SYGVNS. Trimming removed 6 bases at V and 7 bases at J, with 13 bases between. CDR3 DNA: TGTGCCAGCAGCTCTGAGGGTGGAAATTCACCCCTCCACTTT. Translating it yields CASSSEGGNSPLHF.

The rearrangement joins TRBV11-3 to TRBJ2-3; unclear D gene. Trimming took 5 bases from V and 0 from J, leaving 9 bases between them. CDR3 size: 14 residues. Germline V lookup: CDR1 SGHNT, CDR2 YENEEA. The CDR3 loop is CASSATTSTDTQYF. DNA of the CDR3: TGTGCCAGCAGCGCAACGACTAGCACAGATACGCAGTATTTT. The whole variable domain, filled in from reference TRBV11-3 and TRBJ2-3, reads EAGVVQSPRYKIIEKKQPVAFWCNPISGHNTLYWYLQNLGQGPELLIRYENEEAVDDSQLPKDRFSAERLKGVDSTLKIQPAELGDSAVYLCASSATTSTDTQYFGPGTRLTVL.

This chain uses TRBV5-1 with TRBJ2-7; the match to TRBD1 covers 9 bases. CDR1 is SGHRS, CDR2 YFSETQ, per germline. Trimming took 3 bases from V and 2 from J; bases not matched to a gene: 6. The CDR3 covers 15 residues. The DNA for the CDR3 is TGCGCCAGCAGCTCTTCGACAGGGGGGACCTACGAGCAGTACTTC. Its translation is CASSSSTGGTYEQYF.

The V and J genes are TRBV6-1 and TRBJ1-1; D remains unclear. Germline values: CDR1 MNHNS, CDR2 SASEGT. This CDR3 region has 13 residues. Trimming left V 5 bases short and J 2 bases short, with 9 bases between. The DNA for the CDR3 is TGTGCCAGCAGTAGAACAGTCAACACTGAAGCTTTCTTT. This codes for CASSRTVNTEAFF.

The rearrangement links TRBV13 to TRBJ2-1, with 9 bases matching TRBD2. The CDR3 spans 13 residues. Looked up from germline, CDR1 is PRHDT and CDR2 is FYEKMQ (reference sequence). Trimming at V came to 5 bases and at J to 6 bases, leaving 2 bases not matched to a gene. The CDR3: CASSTLAGNEQFF. The CDR3 bases are TGTGCCAGCAGCACACTAGCGGGCAATGAGCAGTTCTTC.

The V gene is TRBV30, the J gene TRBJ1-4; tentative D call: TRBD1 (6 bases). CDR1 is GTSNPN and CDR2 is SVGIG in the germline V gene (reference sequence). The CDR3 has 14 residues. The V and J ends lost 0 bases and 8 bases respectively, with 13 bases between them. CDR3 residues: CAWSVGGAQEKLFF. Here the CDR3 DNA reads TGTGCCTGGAGTGTAGGGGGGGCCCAAGAAAAACTGTTTTTT.

J is TRBJ1-5 and V is TRBV10-1; a weak D match, TRBD1 (6 bases). The germline V gene has CDR1 WNHNN and CDR2 SYGVQD (reference sequence). This CDR3 comprises 13 residues. Trimming took 8 bases from V and 7 from J, leaving 15 bases between them. CDR3 loop: CASCEGELQPQHF. DNA of the CDR3: TGCGCCAGCTGCGAGGGGGAATTACAGCCCCAGCATTTT.

The table lists this clone with a count of one. The chain recombines TRBV27 with TRBJ2-2, with D maybe TRBD2 (5 bases). CDR3 length: 17 residues. CDR1 MNHEY and CDR2 SMNVEV come from the germline V gene (reference sequence). V lost 7 bases and J lost 5, with 23 bases in between. For the CDR3, the DNA is TGTGCCAGCACTCCTTCAGCGGTTACCCTAGGGACCGGGGAGCTGTTTTTT. Translating gives CASTPSAVTLGTGELFF.

V gene TRBV7-2 combines with J gene TRBJ1-3, with D perhaps TRBD1 (5 bases). The CDR3 length is 15 residues. Deletions cut 4 bases from V and 2 bases from J, with 12 bases between. Germline V lookup: CDR1 SGHTA, CDR2 FQGNSA. This CDR3 reads CASSSGDSAGNTIYF. In nucleotides, the CDR3 is TGTGCCAGCAGCTCCGGGGACTCCGCTGGAAACACCATATATTTT. Together with reference TRBV7-2 and TRBJ1-3, the CDR3 gives the full variable domain: GAGVSQSPSNKVTEKGKDVELRCDPISGHTALYWYRQSLGQGLEFLIYFQGNSAPDKSGLPSDRFSAERTGGSVSTLTIQRTQQEDSAVYLCASSSGDSAGNTIYFGEGSWLTVV.

This clone has just one count. The rearrangement uses TRBV11-3 and TRBJ2-7; possible D gene TRBD2, 5 bases. V was trimmed by 5 bases and J by 2 bases, leaving 10 bases between them. This CDR3 comprises 13 residues. Looked up from germline, CDR1 is SGHNT and CDR2 is YENEEA. This CDR3 is CASSHGITYEQYF. The CDR3 region has the DNA TGTGCCAGCAGCCACGGGATTACCTACGAGCAGTACTTC.

This clone showed up just a few times. The chain employs TRBV6-5 and TRBJ1-3, with 8 bases fitting TRBD1. V trimming: 8 bases; J trimming: 0 bases; junction bases outside the gene matches: 3. CDR1 is MNHEY and CDR2 is SVGAGI in the germline V gene. CDR3 size: 14 residues. CDR3 in DNA: TGTGCCAGCGGACAGGGTAGCTCTGGAAACACCATATATTTT. Translated, it gives CASGQGSSGNTIYF.

The chain carries TRBV19 and TRBJ2-7; the match to TRBD2 covers 8 bases. The CDR3 covers 14 residues. Germline CDR1 LNHDA, CDR2 SQIVND (reference sequence). J was trimmed by 2 bases and V by 3 bases; bases with no gene match: 3. In DNA, the CDR3 is TGTGCCAGTAGTATCGCGGGAGGCCCCTACGAGCAGTACTTC. Its protein product is CASSIAGGPYEQYF.

The chain couples TRBV10-3 to TRBJ1-1; D call uncertain. The CDR3 length is 16 residues. Trimming took off 2 bases at V and 5 bases at J, with 18 bases between the two ends. Per the germline V gene, CDR1 is ENHRY and CDR2 is SYGVKD. The CDR3 is CAISEGFGEVWTEAFF. CDR3 bases: TGTGCCATCAGTGAGGGGTTCGGGGAAGTTTGGACTGAAGCTTTCTTT.

The chain is built from TRBV15 and TRBJ1-2; D unclear. Germline values: CDR1 LNHNV, CDR2 YYDKDF (reference sequence). Trimming removed 0 bases at V and 13 bases at J, with 15 bases between. The CDR3 has 13 amino acids. The CDR3 DNA reads TGTGCCACCAGCAGAGATGGAGCCAGCACCTCCACCTTC. As protein: CATSRDGASTSTF.

The V gene is TRBV2, the J gene TRBJ2-3, with 7 bases fitting TRBD1. Germline V CDR1 and CDR2: SNHLY, FYNNEI. The CDR3 length is 12 residues. The ends lost 9 bases at V and 2 bases at J; junction bases unmatched: 2. The DNA for the CDR3 is TGTGCCAGAGGGACAGCCACAGATACGCAGTATTTT. This sequence encodes CARGTATDTQYF.

The rearrangement links TRBV5-6 to TRBJ1-5; 10 positions match TRBD1. V lost 4 bases to trimming and J lost 4 bases; unmatched junction nucleotides: 11. In germline, CDR1 is SGHDT, CDR2 YYEEEE. This CDR3 region has 17 residues. DNA of the CDR3: TGTGCCAGCAGCCGAACGACAGGGGGCCTCAGGAATCAGCCCCAGCATTTT. Translating gives CASSRTTGGLRNQPQHF.

In its sample, this clone was seen a few times. J is TRBJ1-4 and V is TRBV7-9; TRBD1 is a possible D gene (6 bases). Trimming stripped 5 bases from V and 1 base from J, with 11 bases between. Looked up from germline, CDR1 is SEHNR and CDR2 is FQNEAQ (reference sequence). The CDR3 loop spans 15 amino acids. The CDR3 sequence: CASSQPGVTNEKLFF. The CDR3 DNA follows: TGTGCCAGCAGCCAACCAGGGGTAACTAATGAAAAACTGTTTTTT.

This clone was counted a single time. The chain employs TRBV7-2 and TRBJ2-7; D not resolved. CDR3 length equals 11 residues. The germline gives CDR1 SGHTA, CDR2 FQGNSA. The V gene lost 2 bases and the J gene lost 6 bases, with 5 bases spanning the gap. The DNA for the CDR3 is TGTGCCAGCAGCTTAACTTCCGAGCAGTACTTC. Its translation: CASSLTSEQYF.

The rearrangement links TRBV7-9 to TRBJ2-5; 9 nucleotides match TRBD1. Trimming at V came to 5 bases and at J to 2 bases, leaving 3 bases not matched to a gene. Germline V CDR1 and CDR2: SEHNR, FQNEAQ (reference sequence). The CDR3 loop spans 14 amino acids. CDR3 loop: CASSQGQGQETQYF. The CDR3 DNA sequence: TGTGCCAGCAGCCAGGGACAGGGACAAGAGACCCAGTACTTC.

The rearrangement links TRBV5-6 to TRBJ2-3; TRBD2 agrees at 9 bases. Germline CDR1 reads SGHDT; CDR2 reads YYEEEE. The J segment lost 2 bases and the V segment lost 4 bases, leaving 8 bases of the junction unmatched. The CDR3 covers 16 residues. CDR3: CASSPPLAGFTDTQYF. The CDR3 coding sequence is TGTGCCAGCAGCCCACCTCTAGCGGGATTCACAGATACGCAGTATTTT.